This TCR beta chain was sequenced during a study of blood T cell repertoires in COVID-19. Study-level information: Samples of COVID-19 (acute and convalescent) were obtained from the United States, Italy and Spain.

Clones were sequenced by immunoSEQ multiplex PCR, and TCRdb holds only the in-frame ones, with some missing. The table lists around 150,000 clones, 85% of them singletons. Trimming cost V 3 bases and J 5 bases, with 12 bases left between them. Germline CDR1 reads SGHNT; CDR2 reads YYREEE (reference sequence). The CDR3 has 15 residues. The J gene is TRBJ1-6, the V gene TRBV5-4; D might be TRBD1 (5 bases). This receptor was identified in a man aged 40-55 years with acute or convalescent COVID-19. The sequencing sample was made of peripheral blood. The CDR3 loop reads CASSSPTGDNSPLHF. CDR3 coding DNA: TGTGCCAGCAGCTCGCCTACAGGAGATAATTCACCCCTCCACTTT.